These 14 T cell receptor beta chains were sequenced from one sample in a study of shared clonotypes between healthy human individuals. Method: immunoSEQ multiplex PCR; TCRdb's copy keeps in-frame clones and lacks some. Among around 1,900,000 clones listed, about 93% were seen once. Naive CD8 cells lacked CD45RO, underwent positive selection for CCR7 and left out terminally differentiated effector memory CD45RA+ cells. The sequenced sample was naive CD8+ T cells from PBMCs. All receptors come from a man aged 18 to 29 in good health. Some clones in this sample may be carry-over from other donors' samples.

In DNA, the CDR3 is TGTGCCAGCAGTGACCGACTAGCGGGAGTTTTCTACGAGCAGTACTTC. Translation gives CASSDRLAGVFYEQYF. The chain recombines TRBV6-1 with TRBJ2-7; 12 nucleotides line up with TRBD2. V shed 3 bases, J shed 3 bases, and the junction held 6 bases outside the gene matches. Per the germline V gene, CDR1 is MNHNS and CDR2 is SASEGT. This CDR3 has 16 amino acids.

In its sample, this clone was seen once. The chain links TRBV9 to TRBJ2-5, with no clear D. Trimming took 4 bases from V and 5 from J, leaving 15 bases between them. Germline lookup yields CDR1 SGDLS and CDR2 YYNGEE. The CDR3 is 14 amino acids. This CDR3 reads CASSPSVGWETQYF. The CDR3 DNA follows: TGTGCCAGCAGCCCGAGCGTAGGTTGGGAGACCCAGTACTTC.

This chain uses TRBV5-1 with TRBJ1-1; 8 positions agree with TRBD1. Trimming at V came to 2 bases and at J to 7 bases, leaving 7 bases not matched to a gene. Germline V gene data show CDR1 as SGHRS and CDR2 as YFSETQ. The CDR3 extends over 14 amino acids. This CDR3 reads CASSLRQGWGEAFF. The CDR3 bases are TGCGCCAGCAGCTTACGACAGGGGTGGGGTGAAGCTTTCTTT. Full variable domain (rest looked up from reference TRBV5-1 and TRBJ1-1): KAGVTQTPRYLIKTRGQQVTLSCSPISGHRSVSWYQQTPGQGLQFLFEYFSETQRNKGNFPGRFSGRQFSNSRSEMNVSTLELGDSALYLCASSLRQGWGEAFFGQGTRLTVV.

Comments on this clone: This specimen includes other DNA sequences encoding the same CDR3. The chain is built from TRBV7-9 and TRBJ2-7; D is undetermined. Per germline, CDR1 SEHNR and CDR2 FQNEAQ (reference sequence). V gave up 6 bases and J gave up 1 base, with 10 bases separating them. The CDR3 has 13 amino acids. The DNA of the CDR3 is TGTGCCAGCAGTTCGACAAGTTCCTACGAGCAGTACTTC. Its protein is CASSSTSSYEQYF.

The chain couples TRBV28 to TRBJ2-7; D is unclear. Germline CDR1 MDHEN, CDR2 SYDVKM. Trimming took off 5 bases at V and 3 bases at J, with 11 bases between the two ends. This CDR3 spans 13 amino acids. CDR3 protein: CASSPPLGYEQYF. The CDR3 bases are TGTGCCAGCAGTCCCCCCCTAGGCTACGAGCAGTACTTC.

The rearrangement uses TRBV4-1 and TRBJ1-4; D perhaps matches TRBD1 (5 bases). With 7 bases removed from V and 0 bases from J, the gap between germline ends came to 15 bases. The germline CDR1 and CDR2 sequences are MGHRA and YSYEKL. The CDR3 totals 16 residues. The CDR3 nucleotides read TGCGCCAGCACCCCCTGGGGGGTTTCAACTAATGAAAAACTGTTTTTT. Translated: CASTPWGVSTNEKLFF.

V is TRBV2 and J is TRBJ1-4; weak D call: TRBD1 (5 bases). Trimming cost V 4 bases and J 2 bases, with 11 bases left between them. Germline CDR1 reads SNHLY; CDR2 reads FYNNEI. The CDR3 is made up of 15 amino acids. CDR3: CASSGSRQTNEKLFF. The DNA of the CDR3 is TGTGCCAGCAGTGGGAGTCGACAGACTAATGAAAAACTGTTTTTT. Together with reference TRBV2 and TRBJ1-4, the CDR3 gives the full variable domain: EPEVTQTPSHQVTQMGQEVILRCVPISNHLYFYWYRQILGQKVEFLVSFYNNEISEKSEIFDDQFSVERPDGSNFTLKIRSTKLEDSAMYFCASSGSRQTNEKLFFGSGTQLSVL.

As regards this clone: This CDR3 is also generated by other DNA sequences in the sample. The rearrangement joins TRBV28 to TRBJ2-2, with a weak D call TRBD2 (6 bases). The CDR3 runs 14 residues. Deletions cut 3 bases from V and 7 bases from J, with 12 bases between. Germline V CDR1 and CDR2: MDHEN, SYDVKM. Written as DNA, the CDR3 is TGTGCCAGCAGTTTCGTGGGAGGAGGCGGGGAGCTGTTTTTT. It yields the protein CASSFVGGGGELFF.

This chain links TRBV27 with TRBJ2-7; D uncertain. Trimming cost V 0 bases and J 4 bases, with 7 bases left between them. Germline V gene lookup returns CDR1 MNHEY and CDR2 SMNVEV (reference sequence). The CDR3 extends over 13 amino acids. In nucleotides, the CDR3 is TGTGCCAGCAGTTTATCCCTTAATTACGAGCAGTACTTC. Translated, it gives CASSLSLNYEQYF.

The chain links TRBV5-1 to TRBJ2-1; perhaps D is TRBD1 or TRBD2 (6 bases each). V lost 4 bases, J lost 4 bases, and 18 bases lay in between. The CDR3 contains 16 residues. CDR1 and CDR2 (germline): SGHRS, YFSETQ. CDR3 nucleotide sequence: TGCGCCAGCAGCGCTGGCCGGGGGCTGAGGTACAATGAGCAGTTCTTC. Translation: CASSAGRGLRYNEQFF.

This chain joins TRBV29-1 and TRBJ2-1, with 14 bases matching TRBD2. The CDR3 is 15 amino acids. Germline CDR1 and CDR2: SQVTM and ANQGSEA. The trim removed 6 bases at V and 8 bases at J, leaving 9 bases unmatched. The CDR3 DNA reads TGCAGCGTCGACCGGACTAGCGGGAGGTTCGATGAGCAGTTCTTC. It specifies CSVDRTSGRFDEQFF.

The chain is built from TRBV28 and TRBJ2-7; possibly TRBD2 for D (7 bases). Germline V gene data show CDR1 as MDHEN and CDR2 as SYDVKM. Deletions cut 4 bases from V and 6 bases from J, with 16 bases between. There are 14 residues in the CDR3. CDR3 nucleotide sequence: TGTGCCAGCAGTTCCCGTGGGGGGGCAAGCGAGCAGTACTTC. Its protein is CASSSRGGASEQYF. Using reference TRBV28 and TRBJ2-7 for the parts outside the CDR3, the full variable domain is DVKVTQSSRYLVKRTGEKVFLECVQDMDHENMFWYRQDPGLGLRLIYFSYDVKMKEKGDIPEGYSVSREKKERFSLILESASTNQTSMYLCASSSRGGASEQYFGPGTRLTVT.

V usage is TRBV9 and J usage is TRBJ1-3, with TRBD1 matching over 7 bases. Germline-derived CDR1 and CDR2 are SGDLS and YYNGEE. V lost 3 bases to trimming and J lost 3 bases; unmatched junction nucleotides: 6. The CDR3 has 15 residues. The CDR3 region has the DNA TGTGCCAGCAGCGCCCAGGGGGATCGTGGAAACACCATATATTTT. This codes for CASSAQGDRGNTIYF.

V is TRBV30 and J is TRBJ2-3; weak D call: TRBD1 (5 bases). The ends were cut back, 1 base at V and 2 bases at J, with 22 bases in the middle. This CDR3 is 18 amino acids long. The germline CDR1 and CDR2 sequences are GTSNPN and SVGIG (reference sequence). For the CDR3, the DNA is TGTGCCTGGAGTGGGATTGGGGCCTATAGGGGCCTCACAGATACGCAGTATTTT. It translates to CAWSGIGAYRGLTDTQYF. The complete variable domain, with remaining parts taken from reference TRBV30 and TRBJ2-3, reads SQTIHQWPATLVQPVGSPLSLECTVEGTSNPNLYWYRQAAGRGLQLLFYSVGIGQISSEVPQNLSASRPQDRQFILSSKKLLLSDSGFYLCAWSGIGAYRGLTDTQYFGPGTRLTVL.